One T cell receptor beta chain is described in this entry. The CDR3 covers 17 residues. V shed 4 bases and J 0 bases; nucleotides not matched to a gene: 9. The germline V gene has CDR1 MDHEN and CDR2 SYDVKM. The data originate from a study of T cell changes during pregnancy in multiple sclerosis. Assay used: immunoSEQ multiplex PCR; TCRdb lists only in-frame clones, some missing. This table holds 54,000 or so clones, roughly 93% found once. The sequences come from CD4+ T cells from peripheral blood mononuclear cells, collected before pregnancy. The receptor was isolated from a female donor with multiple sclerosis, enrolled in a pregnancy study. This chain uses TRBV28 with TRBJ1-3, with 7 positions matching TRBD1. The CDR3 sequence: CASSSPPQGTSGNTIYF. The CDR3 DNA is TGTGCCAGCAGTTCCCCCCCACAGGGGACCTCTGGAAACACCATATATTTT.